Listed below are T cell receptor beta chains from one sample, sequenced in a study of blood T cells in healthy people across ages. TCRdb re-derived calls from the 5' RACE reads in MiXCR, one entry per CDR3 protein. The sample holds some 900,000 distinct CDR3 sequences, around 49% seen once. The sequenced sample consisted of blood. The receptor source for this set is a man aged 30-40 years in good health. The CDR3 runs from the conserved cysteine through the conserved F or W. A D gene is named only where the DNA matches it firmly. Only part of the rows carry a size: once, few, many, or a class if the clone is expanded.

d_call	v_call	j_call	clone_size	cdr3_aa	cdr3_nt
TRBD2	TRBV12-3/TRBV12-4	TRBJ2-7	.	CASRAGVSSYEQYF	TGTGCCAGCAGGGCGGGGGTATCCTCCTACGAGCAGTACTTC
.	TRBV20-1	TRBJ2-7	.	CSARSQGDYEQYF	TGCAGTGCTAGAAGTCAGGGCGATTACGAGCAGTACTTC
.	TRBV18	TRBJ2-5	.	CASSPGLRQETQYF	TGTGCCAGCTCACCCGGACTTAGACAAGAGACCCAGTACTTC
TRBD2	TRBV28	TRBJ2-5	.	CASVTRSGRETQYF	TGTGCCAGCGTTACTCGCAGCGGGAGAGAGACCCAGTACTTC
.	TRBV24-1	TRBJ2-3	few	CATSDATSLGADTQYF	TGTGCCACCAGTGATGCGACTAGTCTGGGCGCAGATACGCAGTATTTT
TRBD2	TRBV28	TRBJ2-6	.	CASSRVSGGANALTF	TGTGCCAGCAGCCGCGTATCCGGGGGGGCCAACGCCCTGACTTTC
TRBD2	TRBV6-1	TRBJ2-3	.	CASILTSGDPDTQYF	TGTGCCAGCATCCTTACTAGCGGGGACCCAGATACGCAGTATTTT
.	TRBV6-2/TRBV6-3	TRBJ1-5	.	CASKRDGPGAQHF	TGTGCCAGCAAAAGGGACGGGCCGGGAGCCCAGCATTTT
.	TRBV15	TRBJ1-2	.	CATSRGGGLDGYTF	TGTGCCACCAGCAGAGGAGGGGGGTTGGATGGCTACACCTTC
TRBD1	TRBV28	TRBJ2-7	.	CASSFNRNRTGGYEQYF	TGTGCCAGCAGTTTCAACAGGAACAGGACAGGGGGCTACGAGCAGTACTTC
.	TRBV25-1	TRBJ2-1	few	CASSELVGAEQFF	TGTGCCAGCAGTGAATTGGTGGGAGCTGAGCAGTTCTTC
.	TRBV7-9	TRBJ1-6	.	CASSSQASINSPLHF	TGTGCCAGCAGCTCCCAGGCCTCTATCAATTCACCCCTCCACTTT
TRBD2	TRBV3-1	TRBJ2-3	.	CASTLMTSGRQYF	TGTGCCAGCACCCTTATGACTAGCGGGAGGCAGTATTTT
TRBD1	TRBV20-1	TRBJ2-7	.	CSAIGQGGTYEQYF	TGCAGTGCTATAGGACAGGGTGGTACTTACGAGCAGTACTTC
.	TRBV25-1	TRBJ2-5	.	CASTPPGTKIATQYF	TGTGCCAGCACCCCCCCCGGGACAAAAATAGCGACCCAGTACTTC
.	TRBV20-1	TRBJ2-3	.	CSARPGDRGTDTQYF	TGCAGTGCTAGACCGGGGGACAGAGGCACAGATACGCAGTATTTT
.	TRBV7-9	TRBJ1-4	few	CASSLEPGPREKLFF	TGTGCCAGCAGCTTGGAGCCAGGGCCGAGGGAAAAACTGTTTTTT
TRBD1	TRBV28	TRBJ2-7	.	CASSLWGQTYEQYF	TGTGCCAGCAGTTTATGGGGACAGACCTACGAGCAGTACTTC
.	TRBV29-1	TRBJ1-5	few	CSVAVGNSNQPQHF	TGCAGCGTAGCTGTGGGGAATAGCAATCAGCCCCAGCATTTT
TRBD2	TRBV4-2	TRBJ2-1	.	CASGQERGDYNEQFF	TGTGCCAGCGGCCAAGAGCGGGGGGACTACAATGAGCAGTTCTTC
TRBD2	TRBV7-2	TRBJ2-7	few	CASSLDRGGTSYEQYF	TGTGCCAGCAGCTTAGATCGCGGGGGGACTTCCTACGAGCAGTACTTC
TRBD2	TRBV20-1	TRBJ2-1	.	CSATGLEWNEQFF	TGCAGTGCCACGGGACTAGAGTGGAATGAGCAGTTCTTC
.	TRBV2	TRBJ2-3	once	CASLRAASTDTQYF	TGTGCCAGCCTGCGGGCGGCTAGCACAGATACGCAGTATTTT
.	TRBV5-1	TRBJ2-4	few	CASSLVDSKNIQYF	TGCGCCAGCAGCTTGGTCGACAGCAAAAACATTCAGTACTTC
TRBD1	TRBV20-1	TRBJ1-5	few	CSAERTGTGLIGNQPQHF	TGCAGTGCCGAGCGGACCGGGACAGGGTTGATCGGCAATCAGCCCCAGCATTTT
TRBD1	TRBV7-6	TRBJ1-2	few	CASSARQGSNYGYTF	TGTGCCAGCAGCGCACGACAGGGGTCGAACTATGGCTACACCTTC
.	TRBV27	TRBJ2-3	.	CASMLRIQDTQYF	TGTGCCAGCATGTTACGAATCCAAGATACGCAGTATTTT
.	TRBV2	TRBJ1-6	few	CATFGNTGNSPLHF	TGTGCCACCTTCGGCAACACGGGTAACTCACCCCTCCACTTT
.	TRBV5-1	TRBJ1-2	.	CASSSAGLPEYGYTF	TGCGCCAGCAGCTCCGCCGGGCTCCCTGAGTATGGCTACACCTTC
TRBD1	TRBV25-1	TRBJ1-2	few	CASSEVEGQGDGYTF	TGTGCCAGCAGTGAGGTAGAGGGACAGGGAGATGGCTACACCTTC
.	TRBV4-3	TRBJ1-5	.	CASSQEGGAEPQHF	TGCGCCAGCAGCCAAGAAGGTGGCGCAGAGCCCCAGCATTTT
TRBD1	TRBV29-1	TRBJ2-7	.	CSFDRGTDEQYF	TGCAGTTTCGACAGGGGAACTGACGAGCAGTACTTC
TRBD2	TRBV20-1	TRBJ2-4	few	CSIVAGAKNIQYF	TGCAGTATTGTAGCGGGTGCCAAAAACATTCAGTACTTC
.	TRBV10-3	TRBJ2-3	few	CAISVRGTSDTQYF	TGTGCCATCAGTGTCCGGGGTACATCAGATACGCAGTATTTT
TRBD2	TRBV29-1	TRBJ2-7	.	CSVVEVGAGIAEQYF	TGCAGCGTTGTTGAAGTTGGAGCGGGAATTGCCGAGCAGTACTTC
.	TRBV6-1	TRBJ2-3	.	CASRSSPNTDTQYF	TGTGCCAGCAGGTCAAGCCCAAACACAGATACGCAGTATTTT
.	TRBV29-1	TRBJ2-7	.	CSVEEAGREQYF	TGCAGCGTTGAAGAGGCAGGGCGCGAGCAGTACTTC
.	TRBV6-2/TRBV6-3	TRBJ1-2	.	CASSPRTATNYGYTF	TGTGCCAGCAGCCCTAGGACAGCTACTAACTATGGCTACACCTTC
TRBD2	TRBV6-5	TRBJ2-3	.	CASSQRGPPDTQYF	TGTGCCAGCAGTCAGCGGGGCCCCCCAGATACGCAGTATTTT